The clone carrying this T cell receptor beta chain appeared a single time. The data originate from a study of blood T cell repertoires in COVID-19. Repertoires were generated with immunoSEQ multiplex PCR, while TCRdb's copy carries only in-frame clones and drops some. The table has over 300,000 clones, 86% seen once. The CDR3 runs 13 residues. Germline lookup yields CDR1 SGHNT and CDR2 YYREEE (reference sequence). Deletions cut 4 bases from V and 3 bases from J, with 10 bases between. Individuals aged about 18 to 89 years were recruited from roughly 23 US areas. Cohort allocation depended upon clinical history that participants reported.

The source of this sequence is a woman under 30 who had recovered from COVID-19. Sample: PBMCs or T cells enriched from blood (not recorded which). The V call is TRBV5-4, the J call TRBJ2-5, with D possibly being TRBD2 (5 bases). In DNA, the CDR3 is TGTGCCAGCAGCCCCTCACTAGAAGAGACCCAGTACTTC. Its translation: CASSPSLEETQYF.